The 28 T cell receptor beta chains below come from one sample, sequenced in a study of blood T cells in healthy people across ages. Combining a sample-barcoded 5' primer with a J-beta primer mix, a second PCR ran for about 6 to 12 cycles. TCRdb re-analysed the 5' RACE reads in MiXCR, keeping a single row per CDR3 protein. The sample shows over 950,000 distinct CDR3 sequences, around 54% of them seen only once. The material sequenced was blood. The receptor source for this set is a woman aged 55-69 years in good health.

The chain couples TRBV7-2 to TRBJ2-2, with D possibly matching TRBD2 (6 bases). There are 16 residues in the CDR3. The V gene's germline CDR1 is SGHTA and CDR2 FQGNSA. V was shortened by 7 bases and J by 3 bases, with 18 bases between the two germline ends. CDR3 sequence reads: CASNPLGGAYTGELFF. The CDR3 DNA sequence: TGTGCCAGCAACCCTCTGGGGGGAGCTTACACCGGGGAGCTGTTTTTT.

The gene calls are TRBV24-1 and TRBJ2-3; D gene ambiguous. The CDR3 runs to 13 residues. The V and J ends lost 5 bases and 10 bases respectively, with 15 bases between them. Germline CDR1 KGHDR, CDR2 SFDVKD. CDR3 loop: CATSAFRGDAQYF. CDR3 sequence (DNA): TGTGCCACCAGTGCGTTTAGAGGCGATGCGCAGTATTTT.

This chain joins TRBV5-1 and TRBJ2-7, with D possibly being TRBD1 or TRBD2 (5 bases each). V was cut by 6 bases and J by 1 base, with 11 bases left in between. The CDR3 has 13 amino acids. Germline V gene lookup returns CDR1 SGHRS and CDR2 YFSETQ. The CDR3 sequence: CASKGTVSYEQYF. For the CDR3, the DNA is TGCGCCAGCAAAGGGACGGTTTCCTACGAGCAGTACTTC.

This clonotype was counted many times. The chain has TRBV29-1 and TRBJ2-5; possibly TRBD1 or TRBD2 for D (5 bases each). This CDR3 has 13 amino acids. Trimming took 7 bases from V and 3 from J, leaving 15 bases between them. The germline gives CDR1 SQVTM, CDR2 ANQGSEA. The CDR3 here is CSALRDRKETQYF. The CDR3 DNA sequence: TGCAGCGCCCTCCGGGACCGCAAAGAGACCCAGTACTTC.

This clonotype has just one count. CDR3 region: CASSPVAQGLNEKLFF. CDR3 bases: TGTGCCAGCTCACCGGTTGCACAGGGACTTAATGAAAAACTGTTTTTT. This chain joins TRBV18 and TRBJ1-4, with D tentatively TRBD1 (6 bases). Trimming took off 3 bases at V and 4 bases at J, with 15 bases between the two ends. The CDR3 spans 16 residues. Germline V lookup: CDR1 KGHSH, CDR2 LQKENI.

This rearrangement joins TRBV5-5 to TRBJ2-4, with D maybe TRBD2 (6 bases). The CDR3 contains 14 residues. V lost 2 bases and J 5 bases, leaving 11 bases between the germline ends. Germline assignment: CDR1 SGHKS and CDR2 YYEKEE (reference sequence). This chain's CDR3 is CASSFAGSQNIQYF. For the CDR3, the DNA is TGTGCCAGCAGCTTTGCCGGGAGCCAAAACATTCAGTACTTC.

This chain links TRBV7-8 with TRBJ2-5; possibly TRBD2 for D (6 bases). The last part of the DNA fits TRBJ2-7 better; the J call may be wrong. Germline assignment: CDR1 SGHVS and CDR2 FQNEAQ. The CDR3 has 16 residues. CDR3 nucleotides: TGTGCCAGCAGCGCACTGCGTGTAGCGGCCAACTACGAGCAGTACTTC. It encodes CASSALRVAANYEQYF.

This chain uses TRBV9 with TRBJ1-6; tentative D call: TRBD1 (6 bases). CDR1 is SGDLS, CDR2 YYNGEE, per germline. The V and J ends lost 3 bases and 0 bases respectively, with 13 bases between them. The CDR3 runs 17 residues. For the CDR3, the DNA is TGTGCCAGCAGCGCCGCGACAGGAAACTCCTATAATTCACCCCTCCACTTT. Protein: CASSAATGNSYNSPLHF.

This clonotype came up a few times. A read error is possible here, since a much larger clone lies one base away. The chain carries TRBV11-2 and TRBJ2-3, with D perhaps matching TRBD2 (5 bases). Trimming took off 5 bases at V and 5 bases at J, with 14 bases between the two ends. The V gene's germline CDR1 is SGHAT and CDR2 FQNNGV. The CDR3 loop spans 14 amino acids. CDR3 nucleotide sequence: TGTGCCAGCAGCGTAGGCTTGGGGAGAGATACGCAGTATTTT. Amino acid sequence: CASSVGLGRDTQYF.

Only a few counts were recorded for this clonotype. The chain has TRBV19 and TRBJ2-5; D not certain. CDR3 size: 13 residues. CDR1 and CDR2 (germline): LNHDA, SQIVND (reference sequence). V lost 7 bases, J lost 4 bases, and 13 bases lay in between. The CDR3 reads CASNTPDRETQYF. DNA for the CDR3: TGTGCCAGTAATACCCCCGACCGAGAGACCCAGTACTTC.

The chain couples TRBV7-3 to TRBJ2-3, with D possibly being TRBD2 (6 bases). CDR1 is SGHTA and CDR2 is FQGTGA in the germline V gene. The CDR3 runs 14 residues. The V and J ends lost 4 bases and 6 bases respectively, with 14 bases between them. The CDR3 nucleotides read TGTGCCAGCAGCTCCGCGGGACCTGTGGATACGCAGTATTTT. It translates to CASSSAGPVDTQYF.

The genes are TRBV2 and TRBJ2-7; possible D gene TRBD2, 5 bases. The CDR3 runs 13 residues. V lost 8 bases, J lost 7 bases, and 18 bases lay in between. Germline CDR1 reads SNHLY; CDR2 reads FYNNEI. In DNA, the CDR3 is TGTGCCAGCGGATTACGGGGTGTAAGAGAGCAGTACTTC. Translating it yields CASGLRGVREQYF.

V and J are TRBV18 and TRBJ1-5; D is possibly TRBD1 (6 bases). The germline V gene has CDR1 KGHSH and CDR2 LQKENI. V was cut by 3 bases and J by 7 bases, with 19 bases left in between. The CDR3 sequence is 16 residues long. This CDR3 reads CASSPPGHKLGQPQHF. The CDR3 DNA reads as TGTGCCAGCTCACCTCCGGGACACAAACTCGGGCAGCCCCAGCATTTT.

This clonotype was seen more than once but under ten times. J is TRBJ2-5 and V is TRBV15, with D uncertain. The germline V gene encodes CDR1 LNHNV and CDR2 YYDKDF (reference sequence). V gave up 0 bases and J gave up 3 bases, with 11 bases separating them. The CDR3 totals 15 residues. CDR3 amino acids: CATSRDPGAEETQYF. The DNA for the CDR3 is TGTGCCACCAGCAGAGATCCTGGAGCAGAAGAGACCCAGTACTTC. Full variable domain (missing parts from reference TRBV15 and TRBJ2-5): DAMVIQNPRYQVTQFGKPVTLSCSQTLNHNVMYWYQQKSSQAPKLLFHYYDKDFNNEADTPDNFQSRRPNTSFCFLDIRSPGLGDTAMYLCATSRDPGAEETQYFGPGTRLLVL.

The rearrangement links TRBV29-1 to TRBJ1-1, with 9 bases that match TRBD1. CDR3 length equals 13 residues. Germline-derived CDR1 and CDR2 are SQVTM and ANQGSEA. V lost 7 bases, J lost 1 base, and 4 bases stayed unmatched. CDR3 coding DNA: TGCAGCGCCGGACAGGGGACGAACACTGAAGCTTTCTTT. It is translated as CSAGQGTNTEAFF.

In this sample, this clonotype turned up once. The chain uses TRBV21-1 and TRBJ2-7; the D segment call TRBD1 is taken from the table without a DNA check. TRBV21-1 is designated a pseudogene. This CDR3 region has 18 residues. The DNA for the CDR3 is TGTGCCAGCAGCAATCGCTTGACGAGGACAGGGTCCGTCTACGAGCAGTACTTC. It translates to CASSNRLTRTGSVYEQYF.

At least ten counts were recorded for this clonotype. The chain carries TRBV4-1 and TRBJ2-7; 8 nucleotides align to TRBD1. The CDR3 contains 16 residues. Losses at the gene ends were 4 bases for V and 2 bases for J; bases not matched to a gene: 10. Per germline, CDR1 MGHRA and CDR2 YSYEKL. DNA for the CDR3: TGCGCCAGCAGCCCCCAACCGGGACAGGCGACCTACGAGCAGTACTTC. As protein: CASSPQPGQATYEQYF.

This chain connects TRBV4-1 to TRBJ2-4, with D perhaps matching TRBD1 (6 bases). Germline V gene data show CDR1 as MGHRA and CDR2 as YSYEKL. The CDR3 has 16 residues. V was pared by 4 bases and J by 3 bases, with 16 bases between. The DNA for the CDR3 is TGCGCCAGCAGCCCCCCAGGGGCCTCGGGCAAAAACATTCAGTACTTC. Translating it yields CASSPPGASGKNIQYF.

This clonotype turned up a few times. The chain couples TRBV29-1 to TRBJ2-7; D may be TRBD1 or TRBD2 (5 bases each). CDR1 is SQVTM, CDR2 ANQGSEA, per germline. V lost 6 bases and J lost 2, with 17 bases in between. The CDR3 has 14 amino acids. The CDR3 nucleotides read TGCAGCGTGCTACCTAGGGACCCCCCCTACGAGCAGTACTTC. It specifies CSVLPRDPPYEQYF.

This clonotype was counted a few times. The genes are TRBV12-3 or TRBV12-4 and TRBJ2-1; 9 positions match TRBD2. The CDR3 has 16 residues. Trimming removed 3 bases from V and 4 bases from J; junction bases left unmatched: 7. The CDR3 sequence is CASSFRAGGPYNEQFF. The CDR3 DNA is TGTGCCAGCAGTTTTAGGGCGGGAGGGCCTTACAATGAGCAGTTCTTC.

In this sample, this clonotype turned up a few times. The chain joins TRBV4-1 to TRBJ2-7; 9 nucleotides line up with TRBD2. V dropped 3 bases and J dropped 3; count of bases not matched to a gene: 9. The germline CDR1 and CDR2 sequences are MGHRA and YSYEKL. CDR3 length equals 16 residues. CDR3 amino acids: CASSQGSGREIYEQYF. In DNA form, the CDR3 reads TGCGCCAGCAGCCAGGGTAGCGGGAGAGAAATCTACGAGCAGTACTTC.

V and J are TRBV12-3 or TRBV12-4 and TRBJ2-1, with TRBD2 matching 11 bases. The junction had 11 bases not matched to a gene; V was cut back by 4 bases and J by 6 bases. This CDR3 has 17 amino acids. This chain's CDR3 is CASSSMQLAGVGNEQFF. In nucleotides, the CDR3 is TGTGCCAGCAGTTCTATGCAACTAGCGGGAGTGGGCAATGAGCAGTTCTTC.

This chain links TRBV5-6 with TRBJ2-1, with a possible D match to TRBD2 (6 bases). Germline V gene lookup returns CDR1 SGHDT and CDR2 YYEEEE. Trimming pared 0 bases from V and 6 bases from J, leaving 13 bases between. The CDR3 runs 15 residues. DNA for the CDR3: TGTGCCAGCAGCTTGGTCGGGAGAGGGTTCAATGAGCAGTTCTTC. It is translated as CASSLVGRGFNEQFF.

The V and J genes are TRBV4-2 and TRBJ2-1; TRBD2 matches at 7 bases. With V trimmed by 4 bases and J by 4 bases, 10 bases remained unmatched. This CDR3 contains 16 residues. CDR1 is LGHNA, CDR2 YNFKEQ, per germline. This chain's CDR3 is CASSPARLAEYNEQFF. CDR3 nucleotide sequence: TGTGCCAGCAGCCCCGCCCGACTAGCCGAATACAATGAGCAGTTCTTC.

The genes are TRBV7-9 and TRBJ2-5, with D tentatively TRBD1 (6 bases). The J call is uncertain, as TRBJ2-7 better fits the DNA end. The germline gives CDR1 SEHNR, CDR2 FQNEAQ (reference sequence). The CDR3 sequence is 17 residues long. For the CDR3, the DNA is TGTGCCAGCAGCCCCGTCCCTGGACAGACTTCGGGCTACGAGCAGTACTTC. The encoded protein is CASSPVPGQTSGYEQYF.

This chain uses TRBV6-5 with TRBJ2-7, with 8 positions matching TRBD1. The DNA end lines up better with TRBJ2-5; the J call may be wrong. CDR1 and CDR2 (germline): MNHEY, SVGAGI. This CDR3 has 14 residues. The CDR3 DNA is TGTGCCAGCAGTCAGCCGGACAGGGTGGAGACCCAGTACTTC. It specifies CASSQPDRVETQYF.

The chain uses TRBV5-6 and TRBJ2-3; the D call may be TRBD1 or TRBD2 (6 bases each). The germline gives CDR1 SGHDT, CDR2 YYEEEE. This CDR3 spans 16 amino acids. The V and J ends lost 3 bases and 0 bases respectively, with 14 bases between them. CDR3 in amino acids: CASSSAGQASTDTQYF. In nucleotides, the CDR3 is TGTGCCAGCAGCTCGGCGGGACAAGCTAGCACAGATACGCAGTATTTT. The full variable domain, rest sourced from reference TRBV5-6 and TRBJ2-3, is DAGVTQSPTHLIKTRGQQVTLRCSPKSGHDTVSWYQQALGQGPQFIFQYYEEEERQRGNFPDRFSGHQFPNYSSELNVNALLLGDSALYLCASSSAGQASTDTQYFGPGTRLTVL.

Only a few counts were recorded for this clonotype. The chain carries TRBV27 and TRBJ2-3, with D perhaps TRBD1 (5 bases). V lost 3 bases and J lost 3, with 10 bases in between. Germline loops: CDR1 MNHEY, CDR2 SMNVEV (reference sequence). This CDR3 is 14 amino acids long. The CDR3: CASSFWGGTDTQYF. The DNA of the CDR3 is TGTGCCAGCAGTTTCTGGGGCGGAACAGATACGCAGTATTTT.